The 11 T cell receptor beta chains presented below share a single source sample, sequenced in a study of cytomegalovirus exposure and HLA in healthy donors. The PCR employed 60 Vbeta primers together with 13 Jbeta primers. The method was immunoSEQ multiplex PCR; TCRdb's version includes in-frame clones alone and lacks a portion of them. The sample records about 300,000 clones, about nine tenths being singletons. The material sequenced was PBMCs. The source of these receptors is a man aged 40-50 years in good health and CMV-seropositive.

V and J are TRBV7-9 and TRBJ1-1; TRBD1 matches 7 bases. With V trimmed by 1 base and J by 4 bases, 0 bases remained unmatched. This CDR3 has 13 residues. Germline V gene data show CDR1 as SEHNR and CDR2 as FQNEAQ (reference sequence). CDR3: CASSLEGATEAFF. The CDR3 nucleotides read TGTGCCAGCAGCTTAGAGGGGGCCACTGAAGCTTTCTTT. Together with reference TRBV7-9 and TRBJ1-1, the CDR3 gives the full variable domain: DTGVSQNPRHKITKRGQNVTFRCDPISEHNRLYWYRQTLGQGPEFLTYFQNEAQLEKSRLLSDRFSAERPKGSFSTLEIQRTEQGDSAMYLCASSLEGATEAFFGQGTRLTVV.

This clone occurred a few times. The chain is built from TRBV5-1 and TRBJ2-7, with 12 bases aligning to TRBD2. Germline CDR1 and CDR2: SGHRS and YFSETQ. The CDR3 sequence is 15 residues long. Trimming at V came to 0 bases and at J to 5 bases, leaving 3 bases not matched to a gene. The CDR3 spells CASSLGLAGVNEQYF. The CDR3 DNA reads TGCGCCAGCAGCTTGGGACTAGCGGGAGTAAACGAGCAGTACTTC.

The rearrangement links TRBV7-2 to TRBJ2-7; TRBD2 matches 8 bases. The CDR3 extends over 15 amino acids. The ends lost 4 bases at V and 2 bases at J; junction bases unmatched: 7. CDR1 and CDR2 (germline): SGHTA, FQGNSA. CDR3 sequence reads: CASSSFMGLAYEQYF. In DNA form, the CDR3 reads TGTGCCAGCAGCTCATTCATGGGACTAGCCTACGAGCAGTACTTC.

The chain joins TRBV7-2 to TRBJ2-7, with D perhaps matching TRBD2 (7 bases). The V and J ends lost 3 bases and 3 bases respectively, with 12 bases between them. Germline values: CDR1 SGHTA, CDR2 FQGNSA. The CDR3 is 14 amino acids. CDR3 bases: TGTGCCAGCAGCTTGGAGGGGGGGATCTACGAGCAGTACTTC. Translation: CASSLEGGIYEQYF.

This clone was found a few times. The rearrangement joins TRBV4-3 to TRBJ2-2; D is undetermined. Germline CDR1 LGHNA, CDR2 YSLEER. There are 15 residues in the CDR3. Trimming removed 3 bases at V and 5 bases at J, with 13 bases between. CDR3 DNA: TGCGCCAGCAGCCATACACGGGTATTAACCGGGGAGCTGTTTTTT. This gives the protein CASSHTRVLTGELFF.

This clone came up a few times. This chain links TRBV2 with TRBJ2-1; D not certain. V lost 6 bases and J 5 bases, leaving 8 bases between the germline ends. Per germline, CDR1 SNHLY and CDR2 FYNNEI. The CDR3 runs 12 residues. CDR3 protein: CASSPPNNEQFF. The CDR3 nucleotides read TGTGCCAGCAGCCCCCCCAACAATGAGCAGTTCTTC. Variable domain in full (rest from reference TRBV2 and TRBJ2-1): EPEVTQTPSHQVTQMGQEVILRCVPISNHLYFYWYRQILGQKVEFLVSFYNNEISEKSEIFDDQFSVERPDGSNFTLKIRSTKLEDSAMYFCASSPPNNEQFFGPGTRLTVL.

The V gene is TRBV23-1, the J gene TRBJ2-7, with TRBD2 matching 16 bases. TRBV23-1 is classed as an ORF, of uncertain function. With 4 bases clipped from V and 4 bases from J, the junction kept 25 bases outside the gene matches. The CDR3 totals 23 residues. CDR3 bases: TGCGCCAGCAGTCCCACGAGGGACAGGCGCTACCCCGGGACTAGCGGGAGGGATTACGAGCAGTACTTC. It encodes CASSPTRDRRYPGTSGRDYEQYF.

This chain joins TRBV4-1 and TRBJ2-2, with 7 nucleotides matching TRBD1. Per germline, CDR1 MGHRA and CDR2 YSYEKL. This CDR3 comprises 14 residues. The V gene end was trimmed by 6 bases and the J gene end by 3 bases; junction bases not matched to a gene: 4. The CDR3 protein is CASSPRGYTGELFF. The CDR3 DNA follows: TGCGCCAGCAGTCCCAGGGGGTACACCGGGGAGCTGTTTTTT.

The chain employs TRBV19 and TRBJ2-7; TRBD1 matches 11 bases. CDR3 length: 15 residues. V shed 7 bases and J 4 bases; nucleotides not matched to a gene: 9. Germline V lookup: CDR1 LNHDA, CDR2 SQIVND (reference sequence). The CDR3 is CASTAGQGGWYEQYF. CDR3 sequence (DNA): TGTGCCAGTACGGCGGGACAGGGGGGATGGTACGAGCAGTACTTC.

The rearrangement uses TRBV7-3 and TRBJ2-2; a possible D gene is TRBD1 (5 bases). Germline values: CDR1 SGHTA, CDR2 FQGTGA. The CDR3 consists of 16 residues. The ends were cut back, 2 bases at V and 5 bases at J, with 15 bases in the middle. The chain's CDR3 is CASSLEPRANTGELFF. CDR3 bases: TGTGCCAGCAGCTTAGAGCCCAGGGCAAATACCGGGGAGCTGTTTTTT.

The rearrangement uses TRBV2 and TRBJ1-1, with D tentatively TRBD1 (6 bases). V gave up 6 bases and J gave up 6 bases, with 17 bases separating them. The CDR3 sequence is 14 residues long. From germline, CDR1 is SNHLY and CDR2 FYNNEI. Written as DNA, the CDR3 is TGTGCCAGCAGCCCGGGACATGAAATCCCTGAAGCTTTCTTT. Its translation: CASSPGHEIPEAFF.